The 29 T cell receptor beta chains below come from one sample, sequenced in a study of technical replicates of blood from four donors. Generated by immunoSEQ multiplex PCR, the TCRdb table keeps only in-frame clones and is missing some. The table shows about 48,000 clones, with around 90% occurring only once. Sequencing was done on a sample of PBMCs. The receptors originated from a human donor in good health. Some clones in this sample may be carry-over from other donors' samples.

This clone appeared once. This sequence joins TRBV20-1 and TRBJ1-1; a possible D gene is TRBD1 (6 bases). Trimming pared 5 bases from V and 10 bases from J, leaving 14 bases between. In germline, CDR1 is DFQATT, CDR2 SNEGSKA (reference sequence). This CDR3 contains 11 residues. The CDR3 here is CSASDSLRAFF. The CDR3 coding sequence is TGCAGTGCTTCGGACAGTTTAAGAGCTTTCTTT.

This chain joins TRBV7-8 and TRBJ2-3; 7 bases align to TRBD1. J gave up 1 base and V 3 bases, and 4 bases lay outside the gene matches. The length of the CDR3 is 15 residues. Germline CDR1 SGHVS, CDR2 FQNEAQ. In nucleotides, the CDR3 is TGTGCCAGCAGCTTGACGGGACAGCGCACAGATACGCAGTATTTT. Its translation: CASSLTGQRTDTQYF.

The chain joins TRBV7-3 to TRBJ2-2; 7 nucleotides agree with TRBD2. The CDR3 extends over 16 amino acids. V trimming: 1 base; J trimming: 2 bases; junction bases outside the gene matches: 4. Germline-derived CDR1 and CDR2 are SGHTA and FQGTGA. DNA of the CDR3: TGTGCCAGCAGCTTAATCGGGACTACCAACACCGGGGAGCTGTTTTTT. Encoded protein: CASSLIGTTNTGELFF.

The J gene is TRBJ2-1, the V gene TRBV29-1; possibly TRBD1 for D (6 bases). Germline CDR1 and CDR2: SQVTM and ANQGSEA. V lost 6 bases and J lost 0, with 15 bases in between. The CDR3 totals 15 residues. CDR3 residues: CSVDQGLSSYNEQFF. In DNA, the CDR3 is TGCAGCGTCGATCAGGGGCTGAGCTCCTACAATGAGCAGTTCTTC.

V and J are TRBV5-1 and TRBJ1-3; the D gene is possibly TRBD1 (5 bases). The V and J ends lost 2 bases and 0 bases respectively, with 6 bases between them. CDR1 and CDR2 (germline): SGHRS, YFSETQ. This CDR3 has 14 residues. The CDR3 is CASSFDSSGNTIYF. The CDR3 DNA follows: TGCGCCAGCAGCTTTGACAGCTCTGGAAACACCATATATTTT.

About this clone itself: Its ends do not fully match the called genes, so a read error is possible. The V and J genes are TRBV7-9 and TRBJ1-1, with TRBD1 as a possible D gene (6 bases). Germline V lookup: CDR1 SEHNR, CDR2 FQNEAQ (reference sequence). The length of the CDR3 is 12 residues. CDR3 residues: CASSFAGRTAYF. The DNA of the CDR3 is TGTGCCAGCAGCTTCGCCGGAAGGACAGCATACTTT.

The chain couples TRBV7-8 to TRBJ1-6; D gene unclear. Trimming left V 5 bases short and J 7 bases short, with 18 bases between. CDR3 length: 16 amino acids. Germline V lookup: CDR1 SGHVS, CDR2 FQNEAQ. As DNA, the CDR3 is TGTGCCAGCAGCCCAGCCCGACTAGCGGAGAATTCACCCCTCCACTTT. Translated: CASSPARLAENSPLHF.

This clone was observed once. The chain combines TRBV7-3 with TRBJ1-6, with 9 bases identical to TRBD1. This CDR3 is 15 amino acids long. V lost 5 bases and J lost 8; bases outside the gene matches: 7. Germline CDR1 is SGHTA and CDR2 is FQGTGA. The CDR3 nucleotides read TGTGCCAGCAGCCAGCAGGGACAGGGACATTCACCCCTCCACTTT. This gives the protein CASSQQGQGHSPLHF.

The chain employs TRBV19 and TRBJ2-2; possible D gene TRBD2, 6 bases. The V end lost 2 bases, the J end lost 6 bases, and 10 bases lay between the germline ends. The CDR3 has 14 amino acids. Germline V gives CDR1 LNHDA, CDR2 SQIVND (reference sequence). CDR3 in amino acids: CASSIREPPGELFF. CDR3 DNA sequence: TGTGCCAGTAGTATACGGGAGCCCCCCGGGGAGCTGTTTTTT.

The gene calls are TRBV7-6 and TRBJ2-2, with TRBD1 matching over 7 bases. This CDR3 comprises 18 residues. The trim removed 6 bases at V and 5 bases at J, leaving 18 bases unmatched. Germline V gene sequence: CDR1 SGHVS, CDR2 FNYEAQ. The DNA of the CDR3 is TGTGCCAGCAGTAACCCGGGCGCACAGGGGACCTCTACCGGGGAGCTGTTTTTT. This encodes CASSNPGAQGTSTGELFF.

The chain links TRBV9 to TRBJ2-2; D gene unclear. The V gene's germline CDR1 is SGDLS and CDR2 YYNGEE. The CDR3 is 13 amino acids. Trimming cost V 5 bases and J 5 bases, with 10 bases left between them. The CDR3 is CASSGRLTGELFF. The CDR3, as DNA: TGTGCCAGCAGTGGCAGGTTGACCGGGGAGCTGTTTTTT.

The chain has TRBV4-1 and TRBJ2-7; 8 nucleotides align to TRBD2. With V trimmed by 0 bases and J by 6 bases, 7 bases remained unmatched. Germline-derived CDR1 and CDR2 are MGHRA and YSYEKL. This CDR3 region has 15 residues. The CDR3 sequence is CASSQDRNSGVEQYF. CDR3 DNA: TGCGCCAGCAGCCAAGATCGGAATAGCGGGGTCGAGCAGTACTTC.

This sequence joins TRBV30 and TRBJ2-1, with a possible D match to TRBD2 (5 bases). This CDR3 region has 11 residues. The V end was cut by 3 bases, the J end by 8 bases, with 8 bases between. Germline CDR1 reads GTSNPN; CDR2 reads SVGIG (reference sequence). The CDR3 DNA follows: TGTGCCTGGAGCTTGAGGGATGAGCAGTTCTTC. Amino acids: CAWSLRDEQFF.

CDR3 in amino acids: CASSSGTSGGNEQYF. The DNA of the CDR3 is TGTGCCAGCAGTAGCGGGACTAGCGGGGGAAACGAGCAGTACTTC. This sequence joins TRBV6-5 and TRBJ2-7; TRBD2 agrees at 14 bases. This CDR3 comprises 15 residues. The V gene's germline CDR1 is MNHEY and CDR2 SVGAGI. J was trimmed by 5 bases and V by 5 bases; bases with no gene match: 5.

The chain has TRBV9 and TRBJ2-3, with D possibly matching TRBD2 (5 bases). This CDR3 comprises 16 residues. Germline V gives CDR1 SGDLS, CDR2 YYNGEE. V was clipped by 0 bases and J by 1 base, with 12 bases between them. The CDR3 sequence: CASSVDTRWGTDTQYF. DNA of the CDR3: TGTGCCAGCAGCGTAGATACTAGGTGGGGCACAGATACGCAGTATTTT. Using reference TRBV9 and TRBJ2-3 for the parts outside the CDR3, the full variable domain is DSGVTQTPKHLITATGQRVTLRCSPRSGDLSVYWYQQSLDQGLQFLIQYYNGEERAKGNILERFSAQQFPDLHSELNLSSLELGDSALYFCASSVDTRWGTDTQYFGPGTRLTVL.

DNA of the CDR3: TGTGCCAGCAGTCCACCACGGAGCTCCTACGAGCAGTACTTC. Its protein product is CASSPPRSSYEQYF. This chain links TRBV6-1 with TRBJ2-7; the D is unclear. The CDR3 is 14 residues long. Deletions cut 5 bases from V and 0 bases from J, with 11 bases between. Germline V gene lookup returns CDR1 MNHNS and CDR2 SASEGT.

The chain couples TRBV7-9 to TRBJ1-6; TRBD1 matches 11 bases. CDR3 size: 17 residues. Looked up from germline, CDR1 is SEHNR and CDR2 is FQNEAQ (reference sequence). After removal of 3 bases from V and 6 bases from J, the junction contained 7 bases not matched to a gene. CDR3 nucleotides: TGTGCCAGCAGCTTGGACAGGGGGCAAGTCGGTAATTCACCCCTCCACTTT. This encodes CASSLDRGQVGNSPLHF.

The V call is TRBV5-4, the J call TRBJ2-2, with D possibly matching TRBD1 (6 bases). Germline V gene sequence: CDR1 SGHNT, CDR2 YYREEE (reference sequence). The CDR3 covers 13 residues. The CDR3 sequence is CSSSDRNTGELFF. The DNA for the CDR3 is TGTTCTTCGTCGGACAGGAACACCGGGGAGCTGTTTTTT.

The V call is TRBV23-1, the J call TRBJ1-2, with unresolved D. TRBV23-1 counts as an open reading frame of uncertain function. V was pared by 7 bases and J by 2 bases, with 5 bases between. CDR3 length equals 11 residues. The CDR3 region is CASKENYGYTF. CDR3 nucleotide sequence: TGCGCCAGCAAAGAGAACTATGGCTACACCTTC.

CDR3 region: CASSETNLGYNEQFF. CDR3 coding DNA: TGTGCCAGCAGCGAGACTAACTTGGGGTACAATGAGCAGTTCTTC. The gene calls are TRBV6-4 and TRBJ2-1; D might be TRBD2 (5 bases). Trimming removed 6 bases at V and 4 bases at J, with 16 bases between. CDR3 size: 15 residues. Germline V CDR1 and CDR2: MRHNA, SNTAGT.

The rearrangement uses TRBV6-5 and TRBJ1-2; unclear D gene. This CDR3 has 15 residues. Germline CDR1 reads MNHEY; CDR2 reads SVGAGI. V was pared by 1 base and J by 0 bases, with 9 bases between. The chain's CDR3 is CASSYWQVSNYGYTF. CDR3 nucleotide sequence: TGTGCCAGCAGTTACTGGCAGGTCTCTAACTATGGCTACACCTTC.

The V call is TRBV6-5, the J call TRBJ1-2; D remains ambiguous. The CDR3 totals 14 residues. V shed 6 bases and J shed 2 bases, with 13 bases lying between them. Germline V gene sequence: CDR1 MNHEY, CDR2 SVGAGI. CDR3 DNA sequence: TGTGCCAGCAGCCTACTCGCGGGAAACTATGGCTACACCTTC. It translates to CASSLLAGNYGYTF.

The CDR3 nucleotides are TGTGCCAGCAGCCCCTCGGGACTAGCGGACTACAATGAGCAGTTCTTC. Amino acids: CASSPSGLADYNEQFF. This chain uses TRBV9 with TRBJ2-1; 11 bases line up with TRBD2. The V segment lost 4 bases and the J segment 3 bases; nucleotides outside the gene matches: 6. CDR3 length: 16 amino acids. CDR1 is SGDLS and CDR2 is YYNGEE in the germline V gene.

The chain combines TRBV7-2 with TRBJ1-1; TRBD1 agrees at 7 bases. V was pared by 3 bases and J by 4 bases, with 8 bases of the junction left unmatched. The CDR3 contains 15 residues. Germline values: CDR1 SGHTA, CDR2 FQGNSA. The chain's CDR3 is CASSFFTSGGTEAFF. The CDR3 nucleotides read TGTGCCAGCAGCTTCTTTACCTCAGGGGGCACTGAAGCTTTCTTT.

In this sample, this clone turned up once. The chain is built from TRBV9 and TRBJ1-1; possible D gene TRBD1, 6 bases. Trimming cost V 4 bases and J 4 bases, with 11 bases left between them. CDR1 and CDR2 from the germline V gene are SGDLS and YYNGEE. The CDR3 sequence is 13 residues long. The CDR3 here is CASSMTGSTEAFF. DNA for the CDR3: TGTGCCAGCAGCATGACAGGATCCACTGAAGCTTTCTTT.

About this clone: An end of the junction does not agree with germline; a read error may underlie this. The chain links TRBV11-3 to TRBJ2-5; 7 bases match TRBD2. The CDR3 runs to 13 residues. The germline CDR1 and CDR2 sequences are SGHNT and YENEEA. CDR3 bases: TGTGCCAGCAGCTCGGGACTACAAGGGACCCAGTACTTC. Amino acids: CASSSGLQGTQYF.

V is TRBV29-1 and J is TRBJ1-3; D might be TRBD1 (5 bases). V was trimmed by 5 bases and J by 4 bases, leaving 15 bases between them. Germline V gives CDR1 SQVTM, CDR2 ANQGSEA. CDR3 length: 14 amino acids. CDR3 in amino acids: CSVSPGRKGNTIYF. For the CDR3, the DNA is TGCAGCGTTAGCCCAGGGCGAAAAGGAAACACCATATATTTT.

V gene TRBV10-3 combines with J gene TRBJ2-1; TRBD2 agrees at 13 bases. Per germline, CDR1 ENHRY and CDR2 SYGVKD. Germline trimming cut 8 bases from V and 5 bases from J; bases unmatched to any gene: 3. This CDR3 contains 14 residues. The CDR3 loop reads CAIGGLAGNNEQFF. The DNA for the CDR3 is TGTGCCATCGGGGGACTAGCGGGGAACAATGAGCAGTTCTTC.

This chain joins TRBV7-9 and TRBJ1-1; no reliable D call. V gave up 2 bases and J gave up 7 bases, with 8 bases separating them. Germline values: CDR1 SEHNR, CDR2 FQNEAQ (reference sequence). This CDR3 has 12 residues. The chain's CDR3 is CASSLQQSEAFF. The CDR3 region has the DNA TGTGCCAGCAGCTTACAACAGAGTGAAGCTTTCTTT.